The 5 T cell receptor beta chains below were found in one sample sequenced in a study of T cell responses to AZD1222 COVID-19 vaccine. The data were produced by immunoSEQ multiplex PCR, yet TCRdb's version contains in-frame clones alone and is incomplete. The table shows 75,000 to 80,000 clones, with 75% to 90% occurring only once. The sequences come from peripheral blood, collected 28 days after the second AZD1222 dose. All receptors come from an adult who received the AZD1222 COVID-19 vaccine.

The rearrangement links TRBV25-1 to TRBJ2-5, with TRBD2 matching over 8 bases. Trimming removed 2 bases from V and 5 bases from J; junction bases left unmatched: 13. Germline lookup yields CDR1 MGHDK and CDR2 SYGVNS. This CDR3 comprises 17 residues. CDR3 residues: CASSEGPGSGVLETQYF. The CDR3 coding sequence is TGTGCCAGCAGTGAAGGGCCGGGTAGCGGGGTTTTGGAGACCCAGTACTTC.

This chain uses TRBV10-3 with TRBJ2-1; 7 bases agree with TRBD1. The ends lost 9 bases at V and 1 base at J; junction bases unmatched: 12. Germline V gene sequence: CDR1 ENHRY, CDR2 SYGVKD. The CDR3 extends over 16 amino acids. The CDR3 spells CAIAERQGGSYNEQFF. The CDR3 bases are TGTGCCATAGCCGAGAGACAGGGTGGGTCCTACAATGAGCAGTTCTTC.

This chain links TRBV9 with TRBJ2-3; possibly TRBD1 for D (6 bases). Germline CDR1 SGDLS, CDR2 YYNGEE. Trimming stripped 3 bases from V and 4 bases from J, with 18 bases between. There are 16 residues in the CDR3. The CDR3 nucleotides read TGTGCCAGCAGCGCGCGACAGGAAGGGTACGCAGATACGCAGTATTTT. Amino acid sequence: CASSARQEGYADTQYF.

Written as DNA, the CDR3 is TGTGCCAGCAGTTACCCGCCGGGAGGGACGCAGTATTTT. Its protein product is CASSYPPGGTQYF. The V gene is TRBV6-5, the J gene TRBJ2-3, with 8 bases fitting TRBD2. The J segment lost 9 bases and the V segment lost 2 bases, leaving 4 bases of the junction unmatched. The CDR3 extends over 13 amino acids. The germline V gene has CDR1 MNHEY and CDR2 SVGAGI.

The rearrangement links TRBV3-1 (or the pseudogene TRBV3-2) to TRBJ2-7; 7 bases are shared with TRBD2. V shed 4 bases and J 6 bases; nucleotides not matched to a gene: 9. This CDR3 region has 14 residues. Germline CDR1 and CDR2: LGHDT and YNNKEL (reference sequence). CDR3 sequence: CASSRAGTTLEQYF. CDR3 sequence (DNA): TGTGCCAGCAGCCGCGCCGGGACTACGCTCGAGCAGTACTTC.